These T cell receptor beta chains were read from a single sample in a study of preoperative IRX-2 immunotherapy in early breast cancer. Assay: immunoSEQ multiplex PCR; the TCRdb copy retains only in-frame clones and omits some. The table records around 3,700 clones, roughly 69% of them present only once. The source material was tumor tissue, sampled after IRX-2 immunotherapy. These receptors were taken from a human donor with breast cancer. The CDR3 runs from the conserved cysteine through the conserved F or W. The D gene is left open where the match is weak. Expanded clones get a size class; other rows say once, few or many, or leave the size out.

clone size: medium-sized
D gene: NA
V gene: TRBV6-8
J gene: TRBJ2-1
CDR3 DNA: TGTGCCAGCAGTTACTCGGGGGATGAGCAGTTCTTC
CDR3 protein: CASSYSGDEQFF

clone size: once
D gene: NA
V gene: TRBV18
J gene: TRBJ2-7
CDR3 DNA: TGTGCCAGCTCACCACTATCAACAGGGCAGGGGCACGAGCAGTACTTC
CDR3 protein: CASSPLSTGQGHEQYF

clone size: once
D gene: NA
V gene: TRBV25-1
J gene: TRBJ2-2
CDR3 DNA: TGTGCCACCTCCTCCCAGGACACCGGGGAGCTGTTTTTT
CDR3 protein: CATSSQDTGELFF

clone size: NA
D gene: NA
V gene: TRBV11-3
J gene: TRBJ2-2
CDR3 DNA: TGTGCCAGCAGCAGAGTGACTAGTCCCACCGGGGAGCTGTTTTTT
CDR3 protein: CASSRVTSPTGELFF

clone size: few
D gene: TRBD1
V gene: TRBV9
J gene: TRBJ2-7
CDR3 DNA: TGTGCCAGCAGTGGACACCGGGACAGGCCTTACGAGCAGTACTTC
CDR3 protein: CASSGHRDRPYEQYF

clone size: NA
D gene: NA
V gene: TRBV25-1
J gene: TRBJ1-1
CDR3 DNA: TGTGCCAGCAGTGCTCAGGGCAGGGGCGCGGTTGAAGCTTTCTTT
CDR3 protein: CASSAQGRGAVEAFF

clone size: medium-sized
D gene: NA
V gene: TRBV11-3
J gene: TRBJ2-1
CDR3 DNA: TGTGCCAGCAGCTTAGGCAGCTCCTACAATGAGCAGTTCTTC
CDR3 protein: CASSLGSSYNEQFF

clone size: NA
D gene: NA
V gene: TRBV23-1
J gene: TRBJ1-5
CDR3 DNA: TGCGCCAGCAGCTTGGGGGGGGGCCAGGGAAATCAGCCCCAGCATTTT
CDR3 protein: CASSLGGGQGNQPQHF

clone size: NA
D gene: TRBD2
V gene: TRBV11-3
J gene: TRBJ2-1
CDR3 DNA: TGTGCCAGCAGCTCAGGGACTAGCGGGTCAGTGGGGAATGAGCAGTTCTTC
CDR3 protein: CASSSGTSGSVGNEQFF

clone size: medium-sized
D gene: NA
V gene: TRBV30
J gene: TRBJ2-7
CDR3 DNA: TGTGCCTGGAGTGCCCACTCTAGAGGGACCTACGAGCAGTACTTC
CDR3 protein: CAWSAHSRGTYEQYF

clone size: NA
D gene: NA
V gene: TRBV19
J gene: TRBJ2-7
CDR3 DNA: TGTGCCAGTAGTATGGCCGGGAGCCGCCGCCCCGAGCAGTACTTC
CDR3 protein: CASSMAGSRRPEQYF

clone size: NA
D gene: TRBD1
V gene: TRBV5-1
J gene: TRBJ2-3
CDR3 DNA: TGCGCCAGCAGCGTCTCGACAGGGGGCGCAACAGATACGCAGTATTTT
CDR3 protein: CASSVSTGGATDTQYF

clone size: medium-sized
D gene: TRBD2
V gene: TRBV6-8
J gene: TRBJ2-7
CDR3 DNA: TGTGCCAGCAGTTACTCGACGGGGGGCTCCTACGAGCAGTACTTC
CDR3 protein: CASSYSTGGSYEQYF

clone size: NA
D gene: TRBD2
V gene: TRBV19
J gene: TRBJ2-5
CDR3 DNA: TGTGCCAGTAGTATAACCCGGACTAGCGGGGGGGAGACCCAGTACTTC
CDR3 protein: CASSITRTSGGETQYF

clone size: NA
D gene: NA
V gene: TRBV19
J gene: TRBJ1-5
CDR3 DNA: TGTGCCAGTAGTTCCCCGAATAGACTTAGCAATCAGCCCCAGCATTTT
CDR3 protein: CASSSPNRLSNQPQHF

clone size: NA
D gene: NA
V gene: TRBV5-1
J gene: TRBJ2-3
CDR3 DNA: TGCGCCAGCAGCTTGTTCGGGGGTACAAAAGATACGCAGTATTTT
CDR3 protein: CASSLFGGTKDTQYF

clone size: few
D gene: TRBD2
V gene: TRBV11-3
J gene: TRBJ2-3
CDR3 DNA: TGTGCCAGCAGCTCGGGAGGCAGCACAGATACGCAGTATTTT
CDR3 protein: CASSSGGSTDTQYF

clone size: NA
D gene: NA
V gene: TRBV18
J gene: TRBJ1-5
CDR3 DNA: TGTGCCAGCTCACCTGGGCAGGGCAATCAGCCCCAGCATTTT
CDR3 protein: CASSPGQGNQPQHF

clone size: large
D gene: NA
V gene: TRBV10-2
J gene: TRBJ1-2
CDR3 DNA: TGCGCCAGCAGTGAGGTATCAGGGACGCTCTATGGCTACACCTTC
CDR3 protein: CASSEVSGTLYGYTF

clone size: NA
D gene: TRBD2
V gene: TRBV7-7
J gene: TRBJ2-3
CDR3 DNA: TGTGCCAGCAGCTCGACTAGCGGGTCAGATACGCAGTATTTT
CDR3 protein: CASSSTSGSDTQYF

clone size: NA
D gene: NA
V gene: TRBV29-1
J gene: TRBJ2-3
CDR3 DNA: TGCAGCGTTATTTCGCCGGGAGTCATCACAGATACGCAGTATTTT
CDR3 protein: CSVISPGVITDTQYF

clone size: NA
D gene: TRBD2
V gene: TRBV10-3
J gene: TRBJ2-7
CDR3 DNA: TGTGCCATCAGTGAGTCTGGGTCCGGGAGGGGGTCCAGCGATCAATACGAGCAGTACTTC
CDR3 protein: CAISESGSGRGSSDQYEQYF

clone size: NA
D gene: NA
V gene: TRBV7-1
J gene: TRBJ1-5
CDR3 DNA: TGTGCCAGCAGCCAAGGCGCCAGGACAGATAGCAATCAGCCCCAGCATTTT
CDR3 protein: CASSQGARTDSNQPQHF

clone size: once
D gene: TRBD1
V gene: TRBV6-8
J gene: TRBJ1-1
CDR3 DNA: TGTGCCAGCAGGCGACAGGGGAACACTGAAGCTTTCTTT
CDR3 protein: CASRRQGNTEAFF

clone size: NA
D gene: NA
V gene: TRBV19
J gene: TRBJ2-4
CDR3 DNA: TGTGCTAGTAATCGGGGAGCCAAAAACATTCAGTACTTC
CDR3 protein: CASNRGAKNIQYF

clone size: NA
D gene: NA
V gene: TRBV11-3
J gene: TRBJ2-3
CDR3 DNA: TGTGCCAGCAGCCCCAAGGGGTCTAGGACAGGGAGGGAAGATACGCAGTATTTT
CDR3 protein: CASSPKGSRTGREDTQYF

clone size: medium-sized
D gene: NA
V gene: TRBV6-8
J gene: TRBJ1-1
CDR3 DNA: TGTGCCAGCAGTCCAACAGCGGGTGAGGCTTTCTTT
CDR3 protein: CASSPTAGEAFF

clone size: few
D gene: NA
V gene: TRBV6-8
J gene: TRBJ1-5
CDR3 DNA: TGTGCCAGCAGTACATGGGTCAATCAGCCCCAGCATTTT
CDR3 protein: CASSTWVNQPQHF

clone size: few
D gene: TRBD1
V gene: TRBV19
J gene: TRBJ2-6
CDR3 DNA: TGTGCCAGTAACCCCGGGACAGGGGATTCTGGGGCCAACGTCCTGACTTTC
CDR3 protein: CASNPGTGDSGANVLTF

clone size: NA
D gene: NA
V gene: TRBV11-3
J gene: TRBJ1-1
CDR3 DNA: TGTGCCAGCAGCCCCCAGGGGTCAAACACTGAAGCTTTCTTT
CDR3 protein: CASSPQGSNTEAFF

clone size: NA
D gene: NA
V gene: TRBV19
J gene: TRBJ1-2
CDR3 DNA: TGTGCCAGTAGTATCGAGGGCAAAAACTATGGCTACACCTTC
CDR3 protein: CASSIEGKNYGYTF

clone size: NA
D gene: NA
V gene: TRBV6-7
J gene: TRBJ2-5
CDR3 DNA: TGTGCCAGCAGTGAAGCGCGAGGGTTGGAGACCCAGTACTTC
CDR3 protein: CASSEARGLETQYF

clone size: NA
D gene: NA
V gene: TRBV25-1
J gene: TRBJ1-2
CDR3 DNA: TGTGCCAGCAGAACAAGGTACAATGGCTACACCTTC
CDR3 protein: CASRTRYNGYTF

clone size: NA
D gene: NA
V gene: TRBV25-1
J gene: TRBJ2-1
CDR3 DNA: TGTGCCAGCAGCACCCCGCCTAAGAGGGATCCGCAGTTCTTC
CDR3 protein: CASSTPPKRDPQFF

clone size: NA
D gene: TRBD2
V gene: TRBV11-3
J gene: TRBJ2-3
CDR3 DNA: TGTGCCAGCAGCCCGGGACTAGATATAGATACGCAGTATTTT
CDR3 protein: CASSPGLDIDTQYF

clone size: NA
D gene: NA
V gene: TRBV5-1
J gene: TRBJ2-1
CDR3 DNA: TGCGCCAGCAGCTTGGCCAGGCCCCGCTCCTACAATGAGCAGTTCTTC
CDR3 protein: CASSLARPRSYNEQFF

clone size: once
D gene: TRBD2
V gene: TRBV19
J gene: TRBJ2-1
CDR3 DNA: TGTGCCAGTAGTATGGGGGGGAACTACTACAATGAGCAGTTCTTC
CDR3 protein: CASSMGGNYYNEQFF

clone size: NA
D gene: NA
V gene: TRBV5-1
J gene: TRBJ1-2
CDR3 DNA: TGCGCCAGCTCCGGGGGCAGTACTAACTATGGCTACACCTTC
CDR3 protein: CASSGGSTNYGYTF

clone size: NA
D gene: NA
V gene: TRBV18
J gene: TRBJ2-1
CDR3 DNA: TGTGCCAGCTCAACCGAAAAGGACGGAAAATACAATGAGCAGTTCTTC
CDR3 protein: CASSTEKDGKYNEQFF

clone size: few
D gene: NA
V gene: TRBV23-1
J gene: TRBJ2-7
CDR3 DNA: TGCGCCAGCAGCCAAGATCCCGCAGGGAAATACGAGCAGTACTTC
CDR3 protein: CASSQDPAGKYEQYF

clone size: few
D gene: NA
V gene: TRBV19
J gene: TRBJ1-1
CDR3 DNA: TGTGCCAGTAGTATAGAGGGGCTAATGAACACTGAAGCTTTCTTT
CDR3 protein: CASSIEGLMNTEAFF

clone size: NA
D gene: TRBD2
V gene: TRBV7-4
J gene: TRBJ2-1
CDR3 DNA: TGTGCCAGCCGGAGAAGGGAGGGCTTCTCCTACAATGAGCAGTTCTTC
CDR3 protein: CASRRREGFSYNEQFF

clone size: once
D gene: NA
V gene: TRBV23-1
J gene: TRBJ1-2
CDR3 DNA: TGCGCCAGCAGCCAAAATGTCCTGAGATACTATGGCTACACCTTC
CDR3 protein: CASSQNVLRYYGYTF

clone size: NA
D gene: NA
V gene: TRBV28
J gene: TRBJ1-2
CDR3 DNA: TGTGCCAGCAGTCCTGACAGTAACTATGGCTACACCTTC
CDR3 protein: CASSPDSNYGYTF

clone size: NA
D gene: TRBD1
V gene: TRBV28
J gene: TRBJ2-2
CDR3 DNA: TGTGCCAGCAGTTCGACAGGGAGGAACACCGGGGAGCTGTTTTTT
CDR3 protein: CASSSTGRNTGELFF

clone size: NA
D gene: NA
V gene: TRBV19
J gene: TRBJ2-7
CDR3 DNA: TGTGCCAGTAGTAACCCCCTCTGGGGGAACTCCTACGAGCAGTACTTC
CDR3 protein: CASSNPLWGNSYEQYF

clone size: NA
D gene: NA
V gene: TRBV18
J gene: TRBJ1-4
CDR3 DNA: TGTGCCAGCTCAAGGGTAACGGGAGTAAATGAAAAACTGTTTTTT
CDR3 protein: CASSRVTGVNEKLFF

clone size: NA
D gene: TRBD2
V gene: TRBV7-1
J gene: TRBJ2-1
CDR3 DNA: TGTGCCAGCAGCTCCGGGACTAGCGATGAGCAGTTCTTC
CDR3 protein: CASSSGTSDEQFF

clone size: NA
D gene: NA
V gene: TRBV11-3
J gene: TRBJ2-3
CDR3 DNA: TGTGCCAGCAGCTTAGTTCCCCTTACAGCTAGCACAGATACGCAGTATTTT
CDR3 protein: CASSLVPLTASTDTQYF

clone size: NA
D gene: TRBD1
V gene: TRBV30
J gene: TRBJ2-1
CDR3 DNA: TGTGCCTGGAGTGTACTTTCTGGGACAGGGTCGGACGAGCAGTTCTTC
CDR3 protein: CAWSVLSGTGSDEQFF

clone size: few
D gene: TRBD1
V gene: TRBV28
J gene: TRBJ1-1
CDR3 DNA: TGTGCCAGTTGGGGGCGGACAGGGTATCCGAACACTGAAGCTTTCTTT
CDR3 protein: CASWGRTGYPNTEAFF